These T cell receptor beta chains were read from a single sample in a study of cytomegalovirus exposure and HLA in healthy donors. Here immunoSEQ multiplex PCR was the method, and the copy in TCRdb shows in-frame clones only, minus some. The table has 150,000 to 200,000 clones, around 80% seen once. Source material: PBMCs. These receptors were collected from a woman aged 45-65 years in good health and CMV-seronegative. The CDR3 runs from the conserved cysteine through the conserved F or W. Fields, in order: CDR3 DNA, CDR3 protein, clone size, J gene, V gene, D gene. A D gene is named only where the DNA matches it firmly. Size tells how often a clone was seen (once, few, many) or the class of an expanded clone, and some rows leave it out.

TGCGCCAGCACCCGACAGGACATTAGCACAGATACGCAGTATTTT CASTRQDISTDTQYF . TRBJ2-3 TRBV5-1 .
TGTGCCAGCAGCTCTTGGACAGGGGAAAACACTGAAGCTTTCTTT CASSSWTGENTEAFF . TRBJ1-1 TRBV7-6 TRBD1
TGTGCCAGCAGTTCTAGCGGCTCCTACAATGAGCAGTTCTTC CASSSSGSYNEQFF . TRBJ2-1 TRBV27 TRBD2
TGTGCCAGCAGCCCTAGCTTCGAGGGGGGGGGAGTAAGCCCCTACGAGCAGTACTTC CASSPSFEGGGVSPYEQYF . TRBJ2-7 TRBV7-9 .
TGTGCCAGCAGTTCAGGGACAGGGAACTCCTACGAGCAGTACTTC CASSSGTGNSYEQYF . TRBJ2-7 TRBV28 TRBD1
TGTGCCAGCAGCTCCAGGGGGACGGGAAGCTCCTACGAGCAGTACTTC CASSSRGTGSSYEQYF . TRBJ2-7 TRBV7-2 TRBD1
TGTGCCGTCCCACGAGGTGGTAGCGGGATCTACGAGCAGTACTTC CAVPRGGSGIYEQYF . TRBJ2-7 TRBV7-9 TRBD2
TGTGCCAGCAGTTTCCGGGACAGGTTTAATTCACCCCTCCACTTT CASSFRDRFNSPLHF . TRBJ1-6 TRBV28 TRBD1
TGTGCCAGCAGGAATAGCGGTGAGGGTACTGGCTACACCTTC CASRNSGEGTGYTF . TRBJ1-2 TRBV7-9 .
TGTGCCAGCTCAAGGACAGGGTATTCGTCGGGTGCCGGGGAGCTGTTTTTT CASSRTGYSSGAGELFF . TRBJ2-2 TRBV5-8 TRBD1
TGTGCCAGCAGTTTTAGAGACTACGAGCAGTACTTC CASSFRDYEQYF once TRBJ2-7 TRBV28 .
TGTGCCAGCTCACCGCAGACAGGGAGCTACAATGAGCAGTTCTTC CASSPQTGSYNEQFF . TRBJ2-1 TRBV18 TRBD1
TGTGCCATCAGTGCCTCCGGAGGAGAATCTTACAATGAGCAGTTCTTC CAISASGGESYNEQFF . TRBJ2-1 TRBV10-3 .
TGCAGCGTCCAAACGTTACAGGGGTCTAATGAAAAACTGTTTTTT CSVQTLQGSNEKLFF . TRBJ1-4 TRBV29-1 TRBD1
TGTGCCAGCAGTGAATTCGGGGGAAGGGAGCCCCAGCATTTT CASSEFGGREPQHF once TRBJ1-5 TRBV25-1 .
TGTGCCAGCTCACTTGGGATGGAGGAGGCCCAGTACTTC CASSLGMEEAQYF . TRBJ2-5 TRBV18 .
TGTGCCAGTAGTCCGGGAGCATCCTACGAGCAGTACTTC CASSPGASYEQYF . TRBJ2-7 TRBV19 .
TGTGCCAGCAGTGGACAGCAAGACAATGAGCAGTTCTTC CASSGQQDNEQFF . TRBJ2-1 TRBV2 .
TGTGCCAGCAGCTTTCAGGGGGGCACTGAAGCTTTCTTT CASSFQGGTEAFF . TRBJ1-1 TRBV7-3 TRBD1
TGTGCCAGCAGCCTGTCCGGGACAGGGTCGGGCGGGGAGCTGTTTTTT CASSLSGTGSGGELFF few TRBJ2-2 TRBV5-4 TRBD1
TGTGCAAGTCGCTTAGTTGGTTTAAGGGTGGAGGATCAGCCCCAGCATTTT CASRLVGLRVEDQPQHF . TRBJ1-5 TRBV12-2 .
TGCGCCGGCAGCTTGGTACAGGCTTCCTACGAGCAGTACTTC CAGSLVQASYEQYF . TRBJ2-7 TRBV5-1 .
TGCGCCAGCAGCTTGGGGACAGGGAAGGGCAATCAGCCCCAGCATTTT CASSLGTGKGNQPQHF . TRBJ1-5 TRBV5-1 TRBD1
TGTGCCAGCAGCAACGATCTCGGGGATACGTACGAGCAGTACTTC CASSNDLGDTYEQYF . TRBJ2-7 TRBV21-1 .
TGTGCCAGCAGCGCGGATAGGGGTGGCGAGCAGTACTTC CASSADRGGEQYF . TRBJ2-7 TRBV7-8 .
TGTGCCAGCAGTTCGACCATAGCGGGATGGGCAGATACGCAGTATTTT CASSSTIAGWADTQYF . TRBJ2-3 TRBV27 TRBD2
TGTGCCAGTAGTTCCCGGGACAGGGGGCGATTTATTGAGCAGTTCTTC CASSSRDRGRFIEQFF . TRBJ2-1 TRBV19 TRBD1
TGTGCCAGTAGTATGTGGACAGGTAGGGGCGAGCAGTACTTC CASSMWTGRGEQYF . TRBJ2-7 TRBV19 TRBD1
TGTGCCAGCAGTGACGGGTATAGCTCCTACGAGCAGTACTTC CASSDGYSSYEQYF . TRBJ2-7 TRBV2 .
TGCGCCAGCAGCTTGGTTCCTGGGACAGGGAGCCTCACAGATACGCAGTATTTT CASSLVPGTGSLTDTQYF . TRBJ2-3 TRBV5-1 TRBD1
TGCGCCAGCAGTGAGGGTAGCGGGAAGTACGAGCAGTACTTC CASSEGSGKYEQYF . TRBJ2-7 TRBV10-1 TRBD2
TGTGCCAGCAGTGTCCGGGGGGGAGCATACAATGAGCAGTTCTTC CASSVRGGAYNEQFF once TRBJ2-1 TRBV2 TRBD2
TGCGCCAGCAGGGAAGACAGTCTCGGCGAGCAGTACTTC CASREDSLGEQYF . TRBJ2-7 TRBV5-1 .
TGTGCCAGCAGCTTAGGGTTCAGGGCTGATAATTCACCCCTCCACTTT CASSLGFRADNSPLHF . TRBJ1-6 TRBV7-8 .
TGTGCCAGCAGTGACCCAGGGGATTATGGCTACACCTTC CASSDPGDYGYTF . TRBJ1-2 TRBV6-6 .
TGCGCCAGCAGCTTGGAGGCGGGTCATACGCAGTATTTT CASSLEAGHTQYF few TRBJ2-3 TRBV5-1 .
TGCAGCGTAGAAGGGACTAGCGGGGGGACAGATACGCAGTATTTT CSVEGTSGGTDTQYF . TRBJ2-3 TRBV29-1 TRBD2
TGTGCCTGGAGTTCGGTGGAGACCCAGTACTTC CAWSSVETQYF . TRBJ2-5 TRBV30 .
TGTGCCTGGAGGGTTCAGCTAGCGGGAGGGCCGAACGAGCAGTACTTC CAWRVQLAGGPNEQYF . TRBJ2-7 TRBV30 TRBD2
TGTGCCAGCAGGGCAGGGGCCGGAACTGAAGCTTTCTTT CASRAGAGTEAFF once TRBJ1-1 TRBV6-4 .
TGCGCCAGCAGCCCCCTGCGGGCCCCGCTCGGTGAAAAACTGTTTTTT CASSPLRAPLGEKLFF once TRBJ1-4 TRBV5-1 .
TGTGCCAGCAGTCTTTCCAATGAGCAGTTCTTC CASSLSNEQFF once TRBJ2-1 TRBV2 .
TGTGCCAGCAGCGGAGCGGGAGGGCCGGGAGATACGCAGTATTTT CASSGAGGPGDTQYF . TRBJ2-3 TRBV5-6 TRBD2
TGTGCCAGCAGCTTAAACCAGGGGGGAGGTGAAGCTTTCTTT CASSLNQGGGEAFF . TRBJ1-1 TRBV5-4 TRBD1
TGTGCCAGCAGCGTGGCCATGAACACTGAAGCTTTCTTT CASSVAMNTEAFF few TRBJ1-1 TRBV9 .